The 28 T cell receptor beta chains presented below share a single source sample, sequenced in a study of blood T cell repertoires in COVID-19. Some clones are missing from TCRdb's copy, which holds only in-frame ones; the method was immunoSEQ multiplex PCR. This table holds over 130,000 clones, around 90% found once. The sequencing input was peripheral blood. The receptors here all came from a man in his sixties with active or convalescent COVID-19.

The chain couples TRBV30 to TRBJ1-1; D unresolved. CDR1 and CDR2 (germline): GTSNPN, SVGIG (reference sequence). The CDR3 spans 14 residues. Trimming stripped 1 base from V and 1 base from J, with 10 bases between. CDR3 protein: CAWSGGLGNTEAFF. CDR3 nucleotides: TGTGCCTGGAGTGGAGGGCTGGGGAACACTGAAGCTTTCTTT.

This rearrangement joins TRBV7-3 to TRBJ2-2; tentatively, D is TRBD2 (6 bases). Trimming removed 7 bases at V and 1 base at J, with 16 bases between. CDR3 length: 16 residues. Germline V CDR1 and CDR2: SGHTA, FQGTGA. In nucleotides, the CDR3 is TGTGCCAGCAAGGGTGGAGGGATCGGGAACACCGGGGAGCTGTTTTTT. Protein product: CASKGGGIGNTGELFF.

In this sample, this clone turned up once. The genes are TRBV6-5 and TRBJ1-4; unclear D gene. V was trimmed by 0 bases and J by 7 bases, leaving 12 bases between them. Germline lookup yields CDR1 MNHEY and CDR2 SVGAGI. This CDR3 has 15 residues. The CDR3 here is CASSYSKIIGEKLFF. CDR3 nucleotide sequence: TGTGCCAGCAGTTACTCGAAGATTATCGGTGAAAAACTGTTTTTT.

This chain connects TRBV6-5 to TRBJ2-1; TRBD1 matches 9 bases. There are 12 residues in the CDR3. The germline V gene has CDR1 MNHEY and CDR2 SVGAGI. The V and J ends lost 4 bases and 14 bases, in that order; junction bases with no gene match: 6. The CDR3 reads CASSSTGGREFF. Here the CDR3 DNA reads TGTGCCAGCAGTTCGACAGGGGGTAGGGAGTTCTTC.

The rearrangement links TRBV3-1 (or the pseudogene TRBV3-2) to TRBJ2-5; weak D call: TRBD1 (7 bases). V was cut by 1 base and J by 5 bases, with 8 bases left in between. The CDR3 is 13 residues long. Germline values: CDR1 LGHDT, CDR2 YNNKEL (reference sequence). The CDR3 is CASSQAGGETQYF. The CDR3 region has the DNA TGTGCCAGCAGCCAAGCAGGGGGGGAGACCCAGTACTTC.

CDR3 protein: CATSDSGRVADTQYF. The DNA for the CDR3 is TGTGCCACCAGTGATTCAGGGAGGGTCGCAGATACGCAGTATTTT. The chain joins TRBV24-1 to TRBJ2-3, with 7 bases lining up with TRBD2. This CDR3 region has 15 residues. J was trimmed by 4 bases and V by 2 bases; bases with no gene match: 5. CDR1 is KGHDR, CDR2 SFDVKD, per germline.

The chain employs TRBV10-3 and TRBJ2-3; D unclear. The V gene's germline CDR1 is ENHRY and CDR2 SYGVKD. V dropped 6 bases and J dropped 4 bases, with 11 bases sitting between them. The CDR3 is made up of 13 amino acids. Here the CDR3 reads CAIRTSTADTQYF. Written as DNA, the CDR3 is TGTGCCATCAGGACCTCTACAGCAGATACGCAGTATTTT.

This chain connects TRBV5-8 to TRBJ2-3, with 8 bases identical to TRBD1. V dropped 4 bases and J dropped 0; count of bases not matched to a gene: 4. CDR1 and CDR2 (germline): SGHTS, YDEGEE. The CDR3 runs to 15 residues. CDR3 nucleotide sequence: TGTGCCAGCAGCAGGGGACAGGCGAGCACAGATACGCAGTATTTT. This encodes CASSRGQASTDTQYF.

This chain uses TRBV24-1 with TRBJ2-6; D uncertain. This CDR3 region has 14 residues. CDR1 KGHDR and CDR2 SFDVKD come from the germline V gene. Trimming pared 2 bases from V and 4 bases from J, leaving 5 bases between. CDR3: CATSDWAGANVLTF. The CDR3 coding sequence is TGTGCCACCAGTGATTGGGCCGGGGCCAACGTCCTGACTTTC.

This CDR3 is CATLTALNTEAFF. The DNA for the CDR3 is TGTGCCACACTGACAGCCCTGAACACTGAAGCTTTCTTT. The V call is TRBV19, the J call TRBJ1-1; D may be TRBD1 (5 bases). Trimming took 10 bases from V and 0 from J, leaving 12 bases between them. The germline CDR1 and CDR2 sequences are LNHDA and SQIVND (reference sequence). CDR3 length: 13 residues.

The rearrangement links TRBV27 to TRBJ1-6; 10 bases match TRBD1. This CDR3 region has 16 residues. CDR1 and CDR2 (germline): MNHEY, SMNVEV (reference sequence). Trimming cost V 5 bases and J 5 bases; bases outside gene matches: 6. The CDR3 nucleotides are TGTGCCAGCAGTACCGCCGGGACAGGGGATAATTCACCCCTCCACTTT. Protein sequence: CASSTAGTGDNSPLHF.

CDR3 DNA sequence: TGTGCCAGCAGTGGGACTAGCGGGGGATCCTACGAGCAGTACTTC. Translating it yields CASSGTSGGSYEQYF. The V call is TRBV27, the J call TRBJ2-7; the match to TRBD2 covers 14 bases. CDR1 and CDR2 from the germline V gene are MNHEY and SMNVEV (reference sequence). CDR3 length equals 15 residues. V was clipped by 5 bases and J by 1 base; unmatched bases: 1.

This chain connects TRBV7-9 to TRBJ2-2; no clear D gene. Between the trimmed V and J ends, which lost 5 bases and 6 bases, there was a span of 16 bases. Germline loops: CDR1 SEHNR, CDR2 FQNEAQ (reference sequence). This CDR3 is 15 amino acids long. This CDR3 is CASSLFRGLAGELFF. The DNA for the CDR3 is TGTGCCAGCAGCCTATTTCGAGGTTTGGCCGGGGAGCTGTTTTTT.

The chain couples TRBV9 to TRBJ1-6, with a tentative D call TRBD1 (5 bases). V was pared by 4 bases and J by 10 bases, with 15 bases between. CDR1 is SGDLS, CDR2 YYNGEE, per germline. The CDR3 contains 14 residues. Here the CDR3 DNA reads TGTGCCAGCAGCTCCCGGCAGGGAGGGTCACCCCTCCACTTT. Translating it yields CASSSRQGGSPLHF. Full variable domain (rest looked up from reference TRBV9 and TRBJ1-6): DSGVTQTPKHLITATGQRVTLRCSPRSGDLSVYWYQQSLDQGLQFLIQYYNGEERAKGNILERFSAQQFPDLHSELNLSSLELGDSALYFCASSSRQGGSPLHFGNGTRLTVT.

In its sample, this clone was seen a few times. The chain carries TRBV2 and TRBJ2-5; 15 bases align to TRBD2. This CDR3 region has 18 residues. V lost 2 bases, J lost 4 bases, and 8 bases stayed unmatched. The V gene's germline CDR1 is SNHLY and CDR2 FYNNEI. The CDR3 protein is CASSEIAGLAGGRETQYF. The CDR3 bases are TGTGCCAGCAGTGAAATTGCAGGACTAGCGGGAGGGCGAGAGACCCAGTACTTC.

This clone appeared a single time. J is TRBJ1-5 and V is TRBV19; 8 bases match TRBD1. The germline gives CDR1 LNHDA, CDR2 SQIVND (reference sequence). This CDR3 has 14 residues. V was clipped by 7 bases and J by 4 bases; unmatched bases: 6. CDR3 coding DNA: TGTGCCAGTACCTCGGGACAGGTGAATCAGCCCCAGCATTTT. It translates to CASTSGQVNQPQHF.

The chain is built from TRBV24-1 and TRBJ1-2; TRBD1 aligns across 7 bases. The CDR3 contains 14 residues. J was trimmed by 7 bases and V by 6 bases; bases with no gene match: 10. CDR1 KGHDR and CDR2 SFDVKD come from the germline V gene. CDR3 coding DNA: TGTGCCACCAGTCGGAGGGGGGACAGCCGTGGCTACACCTTC. Its protein is CATSRRGDSRGYTF.

V usage is TRBV6-5 and J usage is TRBJ1-6; D not certain. Trimming cost V 4 bases and J 5 bases, with 9 bases left between them. This CDR3 is built from 14 residues. Germline CDR1 and CDR2: MNHEY and SVGAGI. The CDR3 coding sequence is TGTGCCAGCAGTTCCCCCGGTGATAATTCACCCCTCCACTTT. Residues: CASSSPGDNSPLHF.

This clone was found a few times. The chain couples TRBV11-1 to TRBJ1-6; D possibly corresponds to TRBD1 (5 bases). The V gene lost 5 bases and the J gene lost 0 bases, with 11 bases spanning the gap. The CDR3 runs to 16 residues. Germline V gene lookup returns CDR1 SGHAT and CDR2 FQDESV (reference sequence). Here the CDR3 DNA reads TGTGCCAGCAGCCGCGCAGGGAACTCCTATAATTCACCCCTCCACTTT. Translation: CASSRAGNSYNSPLHF. Based on the CDR3 plus reference TRBV11-1 and TRBJ1-6, the full variable domain is EAEVAQSPRYKITEKSQAVAFWCDPISGHATLYWYRQILGQGPELLVQFQDESVVDDSQLPKDRFSAERLKGVDSTLKIQPAELGDSAMYLCASSRAGNSYNSPLHFGNGTRLTVT.

This chain uses TRBV6-6 with TRBJ1-2; 8 bases line up with TRBD1. Losses at the gene ends were 6 bases for V and 8 bases for J; bases not matched to a gene: 14. The CDR3 loop spans 15 amino acids. CDR1 and CDR2 (germline): MNHNY, SVGAGI (reference sequence). CDR3 bases: TGTGCCAGCAGGCCTTCGACAGGGGCGGCGGGCGGCTACACCTTC. It codes for CASRPSTGAAGGYTF.

The chain employs TRBV2 and TRBJ1-5; TRBD1 might be the D (5 bases). Per germline, CDR1 SNHLY and CDR2 FYNNEI. V shed 8 bases and J shed 1 base, with 9 bases lying between them. This CDR3 is built from 13 residues. The CDR3 sequence: CASQGESNQPQHF. CDR3 DNA sequence: TGTGCCAGCCAGGGCGAGAGCAATCAGCCCCAGCATTTT.

The rearrangement uses TRBV5-8 and TRBJ2-1; weak D call: TRBD1 (7 bases). Germline V lookup: CDR1 SGHTS, CDR2 YDEGEE. The CDR3 runs to 15 residues. V was pared by 4 bases and J by 11 bases, with 22 bases between. CDR3 DNA sequence: TGTGCCAGCAGCCGAGGGGGCGGGGAGATGAATAAGCAGTTCTTC. Residues: CASSRGGGEMNKQFF.

This chain joins TRBV10-3 and TRBJ2-7; 8 nucleotides align to TRBD1. The CDR3 spans 16 residues. The V and J ends lost 0 bases and 4 bases, in that order; junction bases with no gene match: 8. Germline-derived CDR1 and CDR2 are ENHRY and SYGVKD. The CDR3 is CAISESEDRGRYEQYF. The CDR3 nucleotides read TGTGCCATCAGTGAGTCGGAAGACAGGGGCAGGTACGAGCAGTACTTC.

V and J are TRBV12-5 and TRBJ2-1; TRBD2 agrees at 8 bases. CDR1 and CDR2 (germline): LGHNT, FRNRAP. This CDR3 region has 16 residues. V dropped 3 bases and J dropped 1; count of bases not matched to a gene: 5. The CDR3 spells CASGFFGGGSYNEQFF. CDR3 in DNA: TGTGCTAGTGGTTTTTTCGGGGGGGGTTCCTACAATGAGCAGTTCTTC.

This clone was counted a few times. The chain couples TRBV19 to TRBJ1-4, with TRBD1 identical over 8 bases. The V and J ends lost 8 bases and 7 bases, in that order; junction bases with no gene match: 6. In germline, CDR1 is LNHDA, CDR2 SQIVND (reference sequence). This CDR3 region has 13 residues. The CDR3 DNA reads TGTGCCAGTCACGGACAGGGAGGTGAAAAACTGTTTTTT. Translation: CASHGQGGEKLFF.

The J gene is TRBJ2-5, the V gene TRBV6-1; possible D gene TRBD1, 6 bases. The CDR3 is made up of 11 amino acids. In germline, CDR1 is MNHNS, CDR2 SASEGT. Trimming stripped 6 bases from V and 5 bases from J, with 7 bases between. CDR3 residues: CASSDRETQYF. In DNA form, the CDR3 reads TGTGCCAGCAGCGACAGGGAGACCCAGTACTTC.

CDR3 DNA sequence: TGCGCCAGCAGCCGTGACAGGGCAGATCAGCCCCAGCATTTT. It specifies CASSRDRADQPQHF. The chain recombines TRBV10-2 with TRBJ1-5; 7 bases agree with TRBD1. CDR1 and CDR2 (germline): WSHSY, SAAADI. This CDR3 region has 14 residues. V was clipped by 6 bases and J by 5 bases; unmatched bases: 7.

This clone was recorded once. In DNA, the CDR3 is TGTGCCAGCAGCGTAGGGCCCCCCCTGACAGGTGAAGCTTTCTTT. Protein product: CASSVGPPLTGEAFF. This chain uses TRBV9 with TRBJ1-1; perhaps TRBD1 as D (6 bases). Looked up from germline, CDR1 is SGDLS and CDR2 is YYNGEE. Trimming stripped 0 bases from V and 7 bases from J, with 16 bases between. This CDR3 has 15 residues.